Presented here are 7 T cell receptor beta chains from one specimen sequenced in a study of T-cell reconstitution after alpha-beta-depleted transplantation in children. The TCRbeta library incorporated unique molecular identifiers. TCRdb reprocessed the PCR reads with MiXCR, giving one entry per CDR3 protein. The sample has around 200,000 distinct CDR3 sequences, approximately 9.5% seen once. The sample was PBMCs from the stem cell graft donor, taken from the stem cell graft. These receptors were collected from a human donor who donated a stem cell graft to a child with acute lymphoblastic leukemia.

This clonotype has a count of ten or more. The chain carries TRBV12-3 or TRBV12-4 and TRBJ2-3; 8 bases are shared with TRBD2. This CDR3 contains 16 residues. The junction had 10 bases not matched to a gene; V was cut back by 7 bases and J by 1 base. CDR3 residues: CASIPGGAGGTDTQYF. The CDR3 bases are TGTGCCAGCATTCCGGGGGGGGCAGGAGGCACAGATACGCAGTATTTT.

This clonotype has ten or more counts. This chain joins TRBV10-3 and TRBJ2-3; either TRBD1 or TRBD2 may fit D (6 bases each). The length of the CDR3 is 15 residues. The germline V gene encodes CDR1 ENHRY and CDR2 SYGVKD. The V end lost 3 bases, the J end lost 1 base, and 11 bases lay between the germline ends. The CDR3 reads CAISEGGPRTDTQYF. The CDR3 DNA follows: TGTGCCATCAGTGAAGGGGGGCCCCGCACAGATACGCAGTATTTT.

The J gene is TRBJ1-3, the V gene TRBV7-8; D not certain. The CDR3 has 15 amino acids. CDR1 and CDR2 from the germline V gene are SGHVS and FQNEAQ. V was shortened by 1 base and J by 0 bases, with 7 bases between the two germline ends. In nucleotides, the CDR3 is TGTGCCAGCAGCTTAGGGCAGAGCTCTGGAAACACCATATATTTT. It specifies CASSLGQSSGNTIYF. Complete variable domain (other parts from reference TRBV7-8 and TRBJ1-3): GAGVSQSPRYKVAKRGQDVALRCDPISGHVSLFWYQQALGQGPEFLTYFQNEAQLDKSGLPSDRFFAERPEGSVSTLKIQRTQQEDSAVYLCASSLGQSSGNTIYFGEGSWLTVV.

The chain combines TRBV18 with TRBJ2-3, with TRBD1 matching 7 bases. The CDR3 loop spans 14 amino acids. The germline V gene has CDR1 KGHSH and CDR2 LQKENI. V shed 3 bases, J shed 3 bases, and the junction held 3 bases outside the gene matches. CDR3 sequence: CASSPSRGTDTQYF. The CDR3 DNA reads as TGTGCCAGCTCACCGTCCAGGGGGACAGATACGCAGTATTTT.

The V and J genes are TRBV27 and TRBJ1-5; possibly TRBD1 for D (5 bases). This CDR3 is built from 16 residues. Looked up from germline, CDR1 is MNHEY and CDR2 is SMNVEV (reference sequence). V was cut by 2 bases and J by 5 bases, with 16 bases left in between. The CDR3 sequence is CASSLSGTGRHQPQHF. In DNA form, the CDR3 reads TGTGCCAGCAGTTTAAGCGGGACCGGCCGGCATCAGCCCCAGCATTTT.

This clonotype has more than one count but fewer than ten. The V call is TRBV10-3, the J call TRBJ2-5; 7 nucleotides line up with TRBD1. V was pared by 4 bases and J by 1 base, with 3 bases of the junction left unmatched. In germline, CDR1 is ENHRY, CDR2 SYGVKD. The CDR3 totals 14 residues. CDR3 region: CAISVGTAQETQYF. The CDR3 coding sequence is TGTGCCATCAGTGTTGGGACAGCCCAAGAGACCCAGTACTTC.

This clonotype was found a few times. The chain recombines TRBV20-1 with TRBJ2-2; 7 positions agree with TRBD1. The length of the CDR3 is 13 residues. V dropped 5 bases and J dropped 6; count of bases not matched to a gene: 6. The germline V gene has CDR1 DFQATT and CDR2 SNEGSKA (reference sequence). The CDR3 loop reads CSAWPGGSGELFF. CDR3 DNA sequence: TGCAGTGCTTGGCCAGGGGGATCCGGGGAGCTGTTTTTT.